A selection of T cell receptor beta chains follows, all from one sample in a study of blood T cell repertoires in COVID-19. The data were produced by immunoSEQ multiplex PCR, yet TCRdb's version contains in-frame clones alone and is incomplete. Altogether around 180,000 clones are present, roughly 85% being singletons, with the ten largest covering roughly 3%. Sequencing was carried out using peripheral blood. These receptors came from a man between 60 and 70 years old with acute or convalescent COVID-19. The CDR3 runs from the conserved cysteine through the conserved F or W.

TRBV7-2	TRBJ1-2	CASSSWGLGYTF
TRBV2	TRBJ2-2	CASSEARNRGTSGSGELFF
TRBV29-1	TRBJ2-1	CSYTGRPNNEQFF
TRBV7-9	TRBJ1-1	CASSLGQGVKTEAFF
TRBV27	TRBJ1-5	CASSPSGGTVGPQHF
TRBV6-1	TRBJ2-5	CASSEFVEGSETQYF
TRBV5-1	TRBJ2-1	CASSLSDRERDEQFF
TRBV7-8	TRBJ2-1	CASGQGSGRGTNEQFF
TRBV3-1/TRBV3-2	TRBJ2-1	CASRRAGLAHNEQFF
TRBV11-2	TRBJ2-1	CASSHYRTSSYNEQFF
TRBV11-3	TRBJ2-1	CASSLAGAYNEQFF
TRBV28	TRBJ1-5	CAILAGTGVTQPQHF
TRBV6-6	TRBJ2-1	CASMGQGINEQFF
TRBV5-6	TRBJ2-7	CASSLRRGGMNEQYF
TRBV29-1	TRBJ2-1	CSVEDPGGAGVGNEQFF
TRBV11-2	TRBJ2-7	CASSFLQGHSYEQYF
TRBV28	TRBJ1-3	CASSQGPGNTIYF
TRBV27	TRBJ2-2	CASRRTGGGTGELFF
TRBV3-1/TRBV3-2	TRBJ1-2	CASSHPARGRSSGYTF
TRBV5-8	TRBJ2-5	CASTTYYETQYF
TRBV7-9	TRBJ2-5	CASGASGSGETQYF
TRBV7-2	TRBJ2-7	CASSLDRENEQYF
TRBV9	TRBJ2-3	CASSVHQAPIDTQYF
TRBV24-1	TRBJ2-3	CATSQGGPDTQYF
TRBV6-5	TRBJ1-5	CASRYRGTEPQHF
TRBV5-8	TRBJ1-1	CASSLAYHQGATMNTEAFF
TRBV6-1	TRBJ2-5	CASSSPGERTQYF
TRBV5-1	TRBJ2-4	CAAPRGFPNIQYF
TRBV5-1	TRBJ2-3	CASSSAWGGRSTDTQYF
TRBV7-9	TRBJ2-1	CASYEVSSYNEQFF
TRBV21-1	TRBJ2-7	CASSGGDYHYEQYF